This T cell receptor (beta chain) originates from a study of glioma-infiltrating T cells after dendritic cell vaccination. V lost 3 bases, J lost 9 bases, and 9 bases lay in between. Germline CDR1 ENHRY, CDR2 SYGVKD. The CDR3 spans 13 residues. There are a few counts of this clone. The table came from immunoSEQ multiplex PCR; TCRdb's copy has only in-frame clones and leaves some out. Among some 70,000 clones listed, 81% were seen once. This sample comprised blood, obtained before dendritic cell vaccination. The TCR comes from a human donor with glioblastoma. The V call is TRBV10-3, the J call TRBJ1-6, with TRBD1 as a possible D gene (6 bases). CDR3 nucleotide sequence: TGTGCCATCAGTGATCAGGGGCGTTCACCCCTCCACTTT. It encodes CAISDQGRSPLHF.